This T cell receptor beta chain was documented in a study of response to subunit inactivated influenza vaccine (dated by TCRdb to 2016 to 2019). Looking at the study overall: Deep quantitative profiling of the T cell receptor repertoire was used in the study to follow responses to a trivalent subunit inactivated influenza vaccine. On the study overall, not on this receptor specifically: The authors proposed that each seasonal influenza vaccination may bring in only a limited number of new T cells.

Inclusive of the bounding cysteine and phenylalanine, the CDR3 is 14 residues long. Only the CDR3 part of the read is kept: 42 bases, read in frame from the first base. V is clipped by 0 bases and J by 1 base, and the sequence between their germline boundaries is 6 bases long. From a lookup of the germline V gene, CDR1 and CDR2 are ENHRY and SYGVKD. The library was prepared using RT-PCR. The instrument given in TCRdb is Illumina HiSeq 2500. TCRdb reprocessing: public reads trimmed at Q25 with fastp, clones called with MiXCR, in-frame beta chains kept. Entries that share a CDR3 protein sequence are merged under the most common genes and DNA. Within this sample are about 160,000 distinct CDR3 sequences, with roughly a tenth of them counted one time only. The top ten constitute 9.5% to 15% of the sample. The sample's time point label is to be understood as: 40 to 45 days after influenza vaccine administration.

Note on this clonotype: Its antigen is not yet known. Base qualities are not at hand, and no much larger clone is one base apart.

The origin of this receptor is a man between 45 and 60 years old who received an inactivated influenza vaccine. Donor details come from another sample of the same person, matched by shared clones. The rearranged chain carries TRBV10-3 and TRBJ1-1; a tentative D call is TRBD1 (6 bases match). This sample comprised non-naive T cells sorted from PBMCs, obtained more than 35 days after vaccination. The cell subset or site label, as the study defines it: memory T cell fraction. The CDR3: CAISESTGNTEAFF. The DNA sequence is given as TGTGCCATCAGTGAGTCGACAGGGAACACTGAAGCTTTCTTT.